This T cell receptor (beta chain) was retrieved from a study of blood T cell repertoires in COVID-19. This table comes from immunoSEQ multiplex PCR, and its TCRdb copy is limited to in-frame clones, with some not included. The profile shows about 210,000 clones, approximately 86% of them singletons. All exposed participants met a person with COVID-19 within 2 weeks before entering the study. This CDR3 is built from 14 residues. The V gene lost 1 base and the J gene lost 4 bases, with 10 bases spanning the gap. Per germline, CDR1 LGHNA and CDR2 YNFKEQ. V is TRBV4-2 and J is TRBJ1-2, with a tentative D call TRBD1 (5 bases). The sample comprised PBMCs or T cells enriched from blood (not recorded which). The clonotype was recovered from a woman aged 30 to 39 who had been exposed to COVID-19. In DNA, the CDR3 is TGTGCCAGCAGCCAAGCGACAGTTCCCTATGGCTACACCTTC. As protein: CASSQATVPYGYTF.